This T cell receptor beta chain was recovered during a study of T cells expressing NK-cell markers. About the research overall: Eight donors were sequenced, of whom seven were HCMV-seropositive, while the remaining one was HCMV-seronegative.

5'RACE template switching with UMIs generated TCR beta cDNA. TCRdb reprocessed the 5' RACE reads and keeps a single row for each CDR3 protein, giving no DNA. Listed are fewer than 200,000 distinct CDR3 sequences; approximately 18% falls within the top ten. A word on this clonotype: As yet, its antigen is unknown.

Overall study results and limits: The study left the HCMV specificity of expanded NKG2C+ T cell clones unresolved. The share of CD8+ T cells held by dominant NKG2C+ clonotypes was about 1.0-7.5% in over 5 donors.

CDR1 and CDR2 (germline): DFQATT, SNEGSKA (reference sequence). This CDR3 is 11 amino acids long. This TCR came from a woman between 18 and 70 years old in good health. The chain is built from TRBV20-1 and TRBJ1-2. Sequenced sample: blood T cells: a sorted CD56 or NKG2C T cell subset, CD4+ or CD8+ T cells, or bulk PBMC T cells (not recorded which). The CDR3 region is CSASKLDGYTF.